Listed below are T cell receptor beta chains from one sample, sequenced in a study of monozygotic twins with cystic fibrosis. Profiling relied on immunoSEQ multiplex PCR, and the TCRdb table lists in-frame clones only, not all of them. The sample has 30,000 to 40,000 clones; 96% are singletons. Sequenced input: blood. The source is a girl aged 2-9 years with cystic fibrosis. Each CDR3 is given with its conserved first and last residue. Fields, in order: V gene, J gene, D gene, clone size, CDR3 protein, CDR3 DNA. D genes are given only for firm matches. Size is stated for part of the rows, as once, few or many counts, or as a class when the clone is expanded.

>TRBV9|TRBJ2-7|.|.
CASSPKGGLYEQYF
TGTGCCAGCAGCCCCAAAGGGGGGCTCTACGAGCAGTACTTC
>TRBV5-1|TRBJ2-3|.|.
CASSGGQTLTDTQYF
TGCGCCAGCAGCGGGGGACAAACCCTCACAGATACGCAGTATTTT
>TRBV7-8|TRBJ2-3|TRBD1|.
CASSKGQGTDTQYF
TGTGCCAGCAGCAAAGGACAGGGGACAGATACGCAGTATTTT
>TRBV29-1|TRBJ1-1|.|.
CSVERGMGNTEAFF
TGCAGCGTTGAAAGAGGGATGGGGAACACTGAAGCTTTCTTT
>TRBV1|TRBJ2-1|.|.
CTSSLGRTPPNEQFF
TGCACCAGCAGCCTCGGGCGGACTCCCCCCAATGAGCAGTTCTTC
>TRBV7-9|TRBJ1-6|.|.
CASSSGNSDSPLHF
TGTGCCAGCAGCTCAGGGAATAGTGATTCACCCCTCCACTTT
>TRBV29-1|TRBJ1-1|.|.
CSVEIRDTEAFF
TGCAGCGTTGAAATCAGGGACACTGAAGCTTTCTTT
>TRBV7-2|TRBJ1-3|.|.
CASSLAPRTSGNTIYF
TGTGCCAGCAGCTTAGCGCCCCGGACCTCTGGAAACACCATATATTTT
>TRBV11-2|TRBJ1-4|.|.
CATQRATNEKLFF
TGTGCCACACAGCGAGCAACTAATGAAAAACTGTTTTTT
>TRBV5-1|TRBJ1-1|.|.
CASTSTGLGTEAFF
TGCGCCAGCACCTCGACCGGCCTGGGCACTGAAGCTTTCTTT
>TRBV7-8|TRBJ1-1|TRBD1|.
CASSSGTGLNTEAFF
TGTGCCAGCAGCTCGGGGACAGGCTTGAACACTGAAGCTTTCTTT
>TRBV11-2|TRBJ2-7|.|.
CASSLRLTDQQYF
TGTGCCAGCAGCTTACGGTTAACGGACCAGCAGTACTTC
>TRBV27|TRBJ1-1|.|.
CASRRQGDNTEAFF
TGTGCCAGCAGAAGACAAGGGGATAACACTGAAGCTTTCTTT
>TRBV15|TRBJ1-2|.|.
CATLGTSGLGYGYTF
TGTGCCACGCTAGGGACGAGCGGCCTAGGGTATGGCTACACCTTC
>TRBV6-1|TRBJ1-1|.|.
CASRTLNTEAFF
TGTGCCAGCAGAACCCTGAACACTGAAGCTTTCTTT
>TRBV15|TRBJ1-2|.|.
CATSRDTDYGYTF
TGTGCCACCAGCAGAGATACAGACTATGGCTACACCTTC
>TRBV10-2|TRBJ2-2|TRBD2|.
CASRWSREGPGELFF
TGCGCCAGCAGGTGGTCGCGGGAGGGCCCCGGGGAGCTGTTTTTT
>TRBV19|TRBJ1-1|.|.
CATGGPNTEAFF
TGTGCCACGGGCGGGCCGAACACTGAAGCTTTCTTT
>TRBV5-8|TRBJ1-5|.|.
CASSYYLQPQHF
TGTGCCAGCAGCTACTATTTACAGCCCCAGCATTTT
>TRBV5-1|TRBJ1-1|.|.
CASSLTRGTEAFF
TGCGCCAGCAGCTTGACCAGGGGCACTGAAGCTTTCTTT
>TRBV27|TRBJ1-5|.|.
CASRGPGSSGQPQHF
TGTGCCAGCAGGGGACCCGGGTCATCCGGCCAGCCCCAGCATTTT
>TRBV6-1|TRBJ1-5|.|.
CASRSLFSDGSQHF
TGTGCCAGCAGGTCTCTTTTTTCAGATGGTTCCCAGCATTTT
>TRBV6-5|TRBJ2-7|.|.
CASTGTDNYEQYF
TGTGCCAGCACCGGGACGGATAACTACGAGCAGTACTTC
>TRBV19|TRBJ2-2|.|.
CASSIAGRSPGELFF
TGTGCCAGTAGTATAGCGGGCAGGTCACCCGGGGAGCTGTTTTTT
>TRBV5-1|TRBJ2-7|TRBD1|.
CASSPEGQGQYF
TGCGCCAGCAGCCCCGAGGGACAGGGGCAGTACTTC
>TRBV6-6|TRBJ2-1|.|.
CASSYDLTDSEQFF
TGTGCCAGCAGTTACGACTTGACAGACAGTGAGCAGTTCTTC
>TRBV7-8|TRBJ1-5|.|.
CASSPLGPDYQINQPQHF
TGTGCCAGCAGCCCGCTCGGCCCGGACTACCAGATCAATCAGCCCCAGCATTTT
>TRBV7-7|TRBJ2-3|TRBD2|.
CASSLGLAGADTQYF
TGTGCCAGCAGCTTAGGACTAGCGGGAGCAGATACGCAGTATTTT
>TRBV7-8|TRBJ2-7|.|once
CASSFNTGNEQYF
TGTGCCAGCAGCTTCAATACAGGGAACGAGCAGTACTTC
>TRBV18|TRBJ1-2|TRBD1|.
CASSSRTGGDYGYTF
TGTGCCAGCTCATCCCGGACAGGGGGCGACTATGGCTACACCTTC
>TRBV5-4|TRBJ1-6|TRBD1|.
CASSLGTGYDSPLHF
TGTGCCAGCAGCTTGGGGACAGGGTACGATTCACCCCTCCACTTT
>TRBV7-8|TRBJ2-1|.|.
CASSLRDFDNEQFF
TGTGCCAGCAGCTTACGGGACTTCGACAATGAGCAGTTCTTC
>TRBV5-1|TRBJ2-1|TRBD1|.
CASSLVGQGSYNEQFF
TGCGCCAGCAGCTTGGTAGGACAGGGCTCCTACAATGAGCAGTTCTTC
>TRBV28|TRBJ2-7|.|.
CASSLKVNREQYF
TGTGCCAGCAGTTTAAAAGTTAACCGCGAGCAGTACTTC
>TRBV4-1|TRBJ2-3|.|.
CASSQWLPGTDTQYF
TGCGCCAGCAGCCAATGGCTCCCCGGCACAGATACGCAGTATTTT
>TRBV28|TRBJ2-7|TRBD2|.
CASSLPSGYEQYF
TGTGCCAGCAGTCTCCCTAGCGGCTACGAGCAGTACTTC
>TRBV5-6|TRBJ2-1|TRBD2|.
CASSPGGTYNEQFF
TGTGCCAGCAGCCCGGGAGGGACTTACAATGAGCAGTTCTTC
>TRBV28|TRBJ1-3|TRBD1|.
CATGTVRSGNTIYF
TGTGCCACCGGGACAGTGCGCTCTGGAAACACCATATATTTT
>TRBV1|TRBJ2-7|.|.
CTSSQVKREPSYEQYF
TGCACCAGCAGCCAAGTGAAACGGGAGCCCTCCTACGAGCAGTACTTC
>TRBV27|TRBJ1-6|.|.
CASSLQGNSPLHF
TGTGCCAGCAGTTTGCAGGGAAATTCACCCCTCCACTTT
>TRBV4-1|TRBJ2-3|TRBD2|.
CASSPGTSLKGDTQYF
TGCGCCAGCAGCCCCGGGACTAGCCTAAAGGGAGATACGCAGTATTTT
>TRBV15|TRBJ2-1|.|.
CATSRDWEQFF
TGTGCCACCAGCAGAGATTGGGAGCAGTTCTTC
>TRBV9|TRBJ2-2|TRBD2|.
CASSVGWAGVNTGELFF
TGTGCCAGCAGCGTAGGCTGGGCGGGAGTGAACACCGGGGAGCTGTTTTTT